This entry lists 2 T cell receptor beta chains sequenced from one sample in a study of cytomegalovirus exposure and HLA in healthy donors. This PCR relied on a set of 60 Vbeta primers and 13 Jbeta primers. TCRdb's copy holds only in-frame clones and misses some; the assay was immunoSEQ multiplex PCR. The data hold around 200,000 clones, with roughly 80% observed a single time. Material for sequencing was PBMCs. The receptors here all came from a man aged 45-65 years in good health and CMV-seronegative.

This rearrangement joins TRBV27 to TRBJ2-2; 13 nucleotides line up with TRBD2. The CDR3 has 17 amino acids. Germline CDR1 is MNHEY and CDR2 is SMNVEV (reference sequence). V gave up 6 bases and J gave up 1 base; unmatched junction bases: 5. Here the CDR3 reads CASRRTSGSLNTGELFF. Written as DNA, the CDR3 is TGTGCCAGCAGGCGGACTAGCGGGAGCCTGAACACCGGGGAGCTGTTTTTT.

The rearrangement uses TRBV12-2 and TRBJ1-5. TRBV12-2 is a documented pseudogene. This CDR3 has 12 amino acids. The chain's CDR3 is CASRFLDQPQHF. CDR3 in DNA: TGTGCAAGTCGCTTCTTAGATCAGCCCCAGCATTTT.